The 18 T cell receptor beta chains listed next were all sequenced from one sample in a study of OX40 agonist ivuxolimab in advanced cancers. TCRdb keeps only in-frame clones here, not all; method: immunoSEQ multiplex PCR. The table includes about 82,000 clones, over 85% detected once. This specimen was CD4+ or CD8+ T cells sorted from blood, taken in a trial of the OX40 agonist ivuxolimab. These receptors were obtained from an adult with an advanced solid tumor such as melanoma, head and neck, liver or kidney cancer.

This chain joins TRBV18 and TRBJ2-3; D gene uncertain. Trimming took off 1 base at V and 0 bases at J, with 11 bases between the two ends. The CDR3 extends over 16 amino acids. CDR1 is KGHSH, CDR2 LQKENI, per germline. CDR3 protein: CASSPLSASSTDTQYF. Here the CDR3 DNA reads TGTGCCAGCTCACCACTTTCAGCCTCTAGCACAGATACGCAGTATTTT.

This chain links TRBV6-5 with TRBJ2-1; TRBD1 matches at 7 bases. The CDR3 totals 14 residues. V shed 6 bases and J 0 bases; nucleotides not matched to a gene: 2. CDR1 is MNHEY and CDR2 is SVGAGI in the germline V gene. This CDR3 is CASRTGNSYNEQFF. The CDR3 nucleotides are TGTGCCAGCAGGACAGGGAACTCCTACAATGAGCAGTTCTTC.

The chain uses TRBV19 and TRBJ1-5, with TRBD1 as a possible D gene (5 bases). V was cut by 6 bases and J by 7 bases, with 19 bases left in between. The CDR3 spans 15 residues. Germline V CDR1 and CDR2: LNHDA, SQIVND (reference sequence). For the CDR3, the DNA is TGTGCCAGTAGGGGTGGGACGCCCAAAAGGCAGCCCCAGCATTTT. Residues: CASRGGTPKRQPQHF.

The chain is built from TRBV7-9 and TRBJ2-7; 7 nucleotides match TRBD2. The CDR3 consists of 14 residues. V was pared by 1 base and J by 4 bases, with 4 bases of the junction left unmatched. Germline V CDR1 and CDR2: SEHNR, FQNEAQ (reference sequence). CDR3 loop: CASSLGSSGYEQYF. The CDR3 nucleotides read TGTGCCAGCAGCTTAGGGTCTAGCGGATACGAGCAGTACTTC. Full variable domain (missing parts from reference TRBV7-9 and TRBJ2-7): DTGVSQNPRHKITKRGQNVTFRCDPISEHNRLYWYRQTLGQGPEFLTYFQNEAQLEKSRLLSDRFSAERPKGSFSTLEIQRTEQGDSAMYLCASSLGSSGYEQYFGPGTRLTVT.

V usage is TRBV5-4 and J usage is TRBJ1-2; possibly TRBD1 for D (5 bases). From germline, CDR1 is SGHNT and CDR2 YYREEE (reference sequence). The length of the CDR3 is 16 residues. The V and J ends lost 1 base and 3 bases respectively, with 16 bases between them. This CDR3 is CASSLYVTAGDYGYTF. In DNA, the CDR3 is TGTGCCAGCAGCTTGTATGTGACAGCGGGTGACTATGGCTACACCTTC.

This chain uses TRBV6-9 with TRBJ1-5, with a weak D call TRBD1 (5 bases). In germline, CDR1 is MNHGY, CDR2 SVAAGI. V was cut by 2 bases and J by 1 base, with 15 bases left in between. There are 17 residues in the CDR3. The CDR3 DNA is TGTGCCAGCAGTTATAGAACTGGACGGGGGAGCAATCAGCCCCAGCATTTT. Its protein is CASSYRTGRGSNQPQHF.

This chain connects TRBV30 to TRBJ1-5, with 7 bases matching TRBD1. Trimming at V came to 5 bases and at J to 6 bases, leaving 7 bases not matched to a gene. The CDR3 totals 13 residues. Germline-derived CDR1 and CDR2 are GTSNPN and SVGIG (reference sequence). Here the CDR3 DNA reads TGTGCCTGGGCGACAGGGACGATTCAGCCCCAGCATTTT. Translated, it gives CAWATGTIQPQHF.

The J gene is TRBJ1-2, the V gene TRBV5-4; TRBD1 is a possible D gene (5 bases). V shed 0 bases and J shed 2 bases, with 11 bases lying between them. Germline CDR1 is SGHNT and CDR2 is YYREEE (reference sequence). This CDR3 region has 15 residues. The chain's CDR3 is CASSLVGGSNYGYTF. The CDR3 region has the DNA TGTGCCAGCAGCTTGGTCGGGGGATCCAACTATGGCTACACCTTC.

The rearrangement links TRBV19 to TRBJ1-4; D is undetermined. Germline V gene lookup returns CDR1 LNHDA and CDR2 SQIVND (reference sequence). There are 15 residues in the CDR3. V was shortened by 1 base and J by 8 bases, with 14 bases between the two germline ends. CDR3 amino acids: CASSIGARIREKLFF. DNA for the CDR3: TGTGCCAGTAGTATAGGGGCGAGGATTCGGGAAAAACTGTTTTTT. Complete variable domain (other parts from reference TRBV19 and TRBJ1-4): DGGITQSPKYLFRKEGQNVTLSCEQNLNHDAMYWYRQDPGQGLRLIYYSQIVNDFQKGDIAEGYSVSREKKESFPLTVTSAQKNPTAFYLCASSIGARIREKLFFGSGTQLSVL.

CDR3 nucleotides: TGTGCCAGCAGTGAGTGGGGACAGGGATATACCGGGGAGCTGTTTTTT. Protein sequence: CASSEWGQGYTGELFF. The J gene is TRBJ2-2, the V gene TRBV6-4; 9 nucleotides agree with TRBD1. Germline values: CDR1 MRHNA, CDR2 SNTAGT. The CDR3 spans 16 residues. V lost 3 bases to trimming and J lost 5 bases; unmatched junction nucleotides: 7.

CDR3: CASSLSPGTGDGYTF. CDR3 DNA sequence: TGTGCCAGCAGCTTAAGCCCGGGCACAGGGGATGGCTACACCTTC. The chain is built from TRBV7-3 and TRBJ1-2, with 7 bases that match TRBD1. This CDR3 is 15 amino acids long. After removal of 1 base from V and 6 bases from J, the junction contained 8 bases not matched to a gene. The germline gives CDR1 SGHTA, CDR2 FQGTGA.

The chain combines TRBV2 with TRBJ2-4; 12 bases align to TRBD2. CDR1 and CDR2 from the germline V gene are SNHLY and FYNNEI. This CDR3 is 17 amino acids long. Losses at the gene ends were 5 bases for V and 2 bases for J; bases not matched to a gene: 7. CDR3 sequence reads: CASSLTSGRLTKNIQYF. The CDR3 bases are TGTGCCAGCAGTTTAACTAGCGGGAGGTTGACCAAAAACATTCAGTACTTC.

A few counts support this clone. This chain joins TRBV19 and TRBJ1-2, with D perhaps TRBD1 (5 bases). With 5 bases removed from V and 7 bases from J, the gap between germline ends came to 14 bases. The CDR3 spans 13 residues. CDR1 is LNHDA and CDR2 is SQIVND in the germline V gene (reference sequence). CDR3 amino acids: CASSVQLDIGYTF. As DNA, the CDR3 is TGTGCCAGTAGTGTACAACTGGACATTGGCTACACCTTC.

This chain links TRBV30 with TRBJ1-2, with a weak D call TRBD1 (6 bases). Deletions cut 4 bases from V and 3 bases from J, with 15 bases between. This CDR3 comprises 14 residues. Germline V CDR1 and CDR2: GTSNPN, SVGIG (reference sequence). In DNA form, the CDR3 reads TGTGCCTGGAACCCACAGGGAGGGCACTATGGCTACACCTTC. Its protein is CAWNPQGGHYGYTF.

This chain uses TRBV4-2 with TRBJ2-1, with TRBD2 as a possible D gene (5 bases). Trimming removed 5 bases from V and 3 bases from J, with 8 bases in between. CDR3 length: 13 residues. Germline V gene lookup returns CDR1 LGHNA and CDR2 YNFKEQ. The CDR3 region is CASSVRDYNEQFF. For the CDR3, the DNA is TGTGCCAGCAGCGTACGGGACTACAATGAGCAGTTCTTC.

The chain couples TRBV29-1 to TRBJ2-5; D is uncertain. Germline CDR1 and CDR2: SQVTM and ANQGSEA. The CDR3 covers 13 residues. Trimming removed 7 bases at V and 1 base at J, with 13 bases between. The CDR3 DNA follows: TGCAGCGCTATCCTCGAGGCCCAAGAGACCCAGTACTTC. Encoded protein: CSAILEAQETQYF.

This clone was found once. J is TRBJ1-5 and V is TRBV5-1, with D possibly matching TRBD1 (5 bases). CDR3 size: 14 residues. Trimming stripped 6 bases from V and 3 bases from J, with 13 bases between. CDR1 is SGHRS, CDR2 YFSETQ, per germline. The DNA of the CDR3 is TGCGCCAGCAACGGCAGGGAACCCAATCAGCCCCAGCATTTT. The encoded protein is CASNGREPNQPQHF.

This sequence joins TRBV6-5 and TRBJ2-1; 11 bases match TRBD2. CDR3 length equals 16 residues. Germline V lookup: CDR1 MNHEY, CDR2 SVGAGI. J lost 2 bases, V lost 4 bases, and 4 bases had no gene match. This CDR3 is CASSFNSGRAYNEQFF. CDR3 bases: TGTGCCAGCAGTTTCAATAGCGGGAGGGCCTACAATGAGCAGTTCTTC.